The next 4 T cell receptor beta chains were all read from a single sample in a study of cytomegalovirus exposure and HLA in healthy donors. With 60 Vbeta and 13 Jbeta primers, the PCR was carried out. The method was immunoSEQ multiplex PCR; TCRdb's version includes in-frame clones alone and lacks a portion of them. Among 65,000 to 100,000 clones listed, around 75% were seen once. Source material: PBMCs. The receptors were sampled from a man aged 40-49 years in good health and CMV-seronegative.

This sequence joins TRBV15 and TRBJ2-5, with 13 positions matching TRBD2. This CDR3 has 16 residues. Germline CDR1 and CDR2: LNHNV and YYDKDF (reference sequence). V was clipped by 2 bases and J by 1 base; unmatched bases: 1. The CDR3 nucleotides are TGTGCCACCAGCAGATGGACTAGCGGGGGCCAAGAGACCCAGTACTTC. Translation: CATSRWTSGGQETQYF. The entire variable domain, with the rest obtained from reference TRBV15 and TRBJ2-5, is as follows: DAMVIQNPRYQVTQFGKPVTLSCSQTLNHNVMYWYQQKSSQAPKLLFHYYDKDFNNEADTPDNFQSRRPNTSFCFLDIRSPGLGDTAMYLCATSRWTSGGQETQYFGPGTRLLVL.

DNA of the CDR3: TGTGCCAGCAGTGCCGTTAGGACAGGGTATTATGAGCAGTTCTTC. This gives the protein CASSAVRTGYYEQFF. The chain has TRBV6-4 and TRBJ2-1, with TRBD1 identical over 8 bases. The CDR3 is 15 residues long. V trimming: 4 bases; J trimming: 8 bases; junction bases outside the gene matches: 10. Germline V gene sequence: CDR1 MRHNA, CDR2 SNTAGT.

The chain uses TRBV19 and TRBJ1-3, with 7 bases that match TRBD1. J was trimmed by 0 bases and V by 7 bases; bases with no gene match: 3. The CDR3 is 14 residues long. Germline loops: CDR1 LNHDA, CDR2 SQIVND (reference sequence). The CDR3 DNA reads TGTGCCAGTATCGCAGGGGGCTCTGGAAACACCATATATTTT. It yields the protein CASIAGGSGNTIYF.

The chain is built from TRBV9 and TRBJ1-2; 7 nucleotides align to TRBD1. V lost 4 bases, J lost 5 bases, and 11 bases stayed unmatched. Germline CDR1 SGDLS, CDR2 YYNGEE. The CDR3 covers 15 residues. The CDR3 sequence: CASSSAQDRPYGYTF. The CDR3 nucleotides are TGTGCCAGCAGCTCCGCACAGGACAGGCCATATGGCTACACCTTC.